This T cell receptor beta chain was captured in a study of tumor and adjacent non-tumor tissue in lung cancer. TCRbeta libraries were built with three rounds of nested PCR, modified from ARM-PCR. TCRdb fed the multiplex PCR reads into MiXCR, producing one record per CDR3 protein. This sample has about 79,000 distinct CDR3 sequences, with around 70% found just once. This clonotype has a count of ten or more. Antigen unknown. No cell sorting was done before RNA was extracted from the tissue. Overall study results and limits: In normal lung, the top 100 clones were significantly more dominant than in tumor.

The V gene's germline CDR1 is MNHNS and CDR2 SASEGT. Trimming stripped 6 bases from V and 1 base from J, with 10 bases between. The CDR3 extends over 14 amino acids. Sequenced material: lung tumor tissue. The chain links TRBV6-1 to TRBJ1-5; D possibly corresponds to TRBD1 (6 bases). The sequence came from a woman aged 40-49 years with non-small cell lung cancer. In DNA form, the CDR3 reads TGTGCCAGCAGCACAGGGATAAGCAATCAGCCCCAGCATTTT. Translation: CASSTGISNQPQHF.